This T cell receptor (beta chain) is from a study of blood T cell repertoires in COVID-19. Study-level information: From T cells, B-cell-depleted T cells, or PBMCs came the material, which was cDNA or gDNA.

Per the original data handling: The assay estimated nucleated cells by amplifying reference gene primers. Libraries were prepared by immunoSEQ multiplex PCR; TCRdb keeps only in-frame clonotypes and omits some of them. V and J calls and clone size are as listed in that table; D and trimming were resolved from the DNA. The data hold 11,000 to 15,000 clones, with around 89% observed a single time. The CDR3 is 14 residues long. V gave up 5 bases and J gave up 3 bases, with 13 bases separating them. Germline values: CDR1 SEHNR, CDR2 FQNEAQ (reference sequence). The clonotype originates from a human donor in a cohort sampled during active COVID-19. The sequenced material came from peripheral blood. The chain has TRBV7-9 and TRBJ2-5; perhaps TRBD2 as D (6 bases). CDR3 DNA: TGTGCCAGCAGCCAAAAGCGGGTTGAAGAGACCCAGTACTTC. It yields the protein CASSQKRVEETQYF.